These 26 T cell receptor beta chains originate from one sample sequenced in a study of blood T cell repertoires in COVID-19. TCRdb's copy holds only in-frame clones and misses some; the assay was immunoSEQ multiplex PCR. The sample shows 150,000 to 200,000 clones, about 85% of them seen only once. The specimen sequenced was peripheral blood. The receptor source for this set is a woman at least 80 years old in a cohort sampled during active or convalescent COVID-19.

The chain's CDR3 is CATSRDQRSGQNFPYNSPLHF. In nucleotides, the CDR3 is TGTGCCACCAGCAGAGATCAGCGCTCGGGACAAAATTTCCCATATAATTCACCCCTCCACTTT. The chain couples TRBV15 to TRBJ1-6; D might be TRBD1 (6 bases). This CDR3 spans 21 amino acids. Germline V gene lookup returns CDR1 LNHNV and CDR2 YYDKDF (reference sequence). Trimming left V 0 bases short and J 4 bases short, with 25 bases between.

This clone was seen a handful of times. The V and J genes are TRBV20-1 and TRBJ1-2, with D maybe TRBD1 (5 bases). The V and J ends lost 7 bases and 7 bases respectively, with 13 bases between them. Germline V gene lookup returns CDR1 DFQATT and CDR2 SNEGSKA (reference sequence). This CDR3 has 11 amino acids. The CDR3 DNA sequence: TGCAGTGTCGGGGGGACGGGTGGCTACACCTTC. This sequence encodes CSVGGTGGYTF.

The chain has TRBV3-1 (or the pseudogene TRBV3-2) and TRBJ2-7, with D possibly TRBD1 on 5 matching bases. The CDR3 is 17 amino acids. The V gene lost 3 bases and the J gene lost 1 base, with 19 bases spanning the gap. CDR1 LGHDT and CDR2 YNNKEL come from the germline V gene (reference sequence). CDR3 nucleotide sequence: TGTGCCAGCAGCCAGGATTCGGCCGCGACAGCTTCCTACGAGCAGTACTTC. This gives the protein CASSQDSAATASYEQYF.

The gene calls are TRBV15 and TRBJ2-7; 8 nucleotides line up with TRBD2. This CDR3 contains 20 residues. J gave up 0 bases and V 3 bases, and 19 bases lay outside the gene matches. Germline CDR1 is LNHNV and CDR2 is YYDKDF (reference sequence). The CDR3 protein is CATSRDPPTTSGNRSYEQYV. The CDR3 DNA is TGTGCCACCAGCAGGGACCCGCCAACCACTAGCGGAAATCGCTCCTACGAGCAGTACGTC.

As to this clone: Germline and junction disagree at one end, which may indicate a read error. The V gene is TRBV7-7, the J gene TRBJ2-7; 8 bases are shared with TRBD1. The CDR3 sequence is 15 residues long. In germline, CDR1 is SSHAT, CDR2 FNYEAQ (reference sequence). CDR3 protein: CASSSGTGPSYEQYF. CDR3 nucleotides: TGTGCTAGCAGCTCAGGGACAGGACCTTCCTACGAGCAGTACTTC.

The rearrangement joins TRBV4-2 to TRBJ2-7, with 8 bases fitting TRBD1. CDR1 is LGHNA and CDR2 is YNFKEQ in the germline V gene. This CDR3 contains 14 residues. V gave up 5 bases and J gave up 6 bases; unmatched junction bases: 9. DNA of the CDR3: TGTGCCAGCAGCACTGCACAGGGGGTTGGCGAGCAGTACTTC. Translated, it gives CASSTAQGVGEQYF.

The chain joins TRBV7-2 to TRBJ2-4, with TRBD2 identical over 10 bases. CDR1 and CDR2 (germline): SGHTA, FQGNSA. V dropped 4 bases and J dropped 6; count of bases not matched to a gene: 3. This CDR3 is 14 amino acids long. CDR3 region: CASSSLAGRNIQYF. DNA for the CDR3: TGTGCCAGCAGCTCACTAGCGGGGCGAAACATTCAGTACTTC.

The gene calls are TRBV24-1 and TRBJ1-2; D not certain. The V end was cut by 0 bases, the J end by 8 bases, with 12 bases between. There are 14 residues in the CDR3. Germline CDR1 reads KGHDR; CDR2 reads SFDVKD. The CDR3 loop is CATSDLPGIGGYTF. CDR3 coding DNA: TGTGCCACCAGTGATTTGCCCGGGATTGGGGGCTACACCTTC.

V and J are TRBV12-3 or TRBV12-4 and TRBJ1-1; D is unresolved. V was trimmed by 6 bases and J by 1 base, leaving 9 bases between them. The CDR3 extends over 13 amino acids. The CDR3 region has the DNA TGTGCCAGCAGGAGGACTGAGAACACTGAAGCTTTCTTT. Translating gives CASRRTENTEAFF.

V and J are TRBV6-1 and TRBJ1-2, with D uncertain. The CDR3 length is 12 residues. V was cut by 1 base and J by 4 bases, with 4 bases left in between. The germline V gene encodes CDR1 MNHNS and CDR2 SASEGT. The CDR3 bases are TGTGCCAGCAGTGAAGAGCTCTATGGCTACACCTTC. It translates to CASSEELYGYTF.

The rearrangement joins TRBV23-1 to TRBJ1-4; D unclear. TRBV23-1 has ORF status, its function being uncertain. The CDR3 extends over 14 amino acids. V lost 11 bases and J lost 4, with 17 bases in between. CDR3: CAGTWRGINEKLFF. Here the CDR3 DNA reads TGCGCCGGAACGTGGCGGGGAATTAATGAAAAACTGTTTTTT.

In the case of this clone: Other DNA sequences in the sample encode the same CDR3. J is TRBJ1-5 and V is TRBV5-1, with TRBD1 identical over 8 bases. V gave up 0 bases and J gave up 4 bases; unmatched junction bases: 3. Germline CDR1 and CDR2: SGHRS and YFSETQ. This CDR3 is built from 15 residues. CDR3 region: CASSLGQGLNQPQHF. As DNA, the CDR3 is TGCGCCAGCAGCTTGGGACAGGGGCTTAATCAGCCCCAGCATTTT.

Of note for this clone: One junction end disagrees with the germline gene, perhaps due to a read error. CDR3 residues: CARSQEGGGNQPQHF. In DNA, the CDR3 is TGCGCCCGCAGCCAAGAGGGGGGGGGTAATCAGCCCCAGCATTTT. This sequence joins TRBV4-1 and TRBJ1-5, with D maybe TRBD1 (6 bases). The CDR3 is made up of 15 amino acids. The germline V gene encodes CDR1 MGHRA and CDR2 YSYEKL.

The V gene is TRBV29-1, the J gene TRBJ2-3; TRBD2 might be the D (5 bases). V was trimmed by 3 bases and J by 2 bases, leaving 12 bases between them. The CDR3 extends over 14 amino acids. Germline lookup yields CDR1 SQVTM and CDR2 ANQGSEA. The CDR3 sequence is CSVEAGSFTDTQYF. CDR3 nucleotide sequence: TGCAGCGTTGAGGCGGGCAGCTTCACAGATACGCAGTATTTT.

The V and J genes are TRBV6-2 or TRBV6-3 and TRBJ1-3; D is uncertain. V was pared by 2 bases and J by 8 bases, with 10 bases between. CDR1 MNHEY and CDR2 SVGEGT come from the germline V gene. The CDR3 runs to 13 residues. The CDR3 coding sequence is TGTGCCAGCAGTTACGGGCAGAGGGACACCATATATTTT. This encodes CASSYGQRDTIYF.

The rearrangement joins TRBV11-2 to TRBJ1-6; 7 bases fit TRBD1. Trimming cost V 6 bases and J 6 bases; bases outside gene matches: 8. The CDR3 extends over 15 amino acids. Germline values: CDR1 SGHAT, CDR2 FQNNGV. The CDR3 protein is CASSGQAVGNSPLHF. For the CDR3, the DNA is TGTGCCAGCAGTGGACAGGCTGTCGGTAATTCACCCCTCCACTTT.

The genes are TRBV2 and TRBJ2-3, with D possibly being TRBD1 (8 bases). CDR3 size: 15 residues. Trimming pared 7 bases from V and 6 bases from J, leaving 20 bases between. CDR1 is SNHLY, CDR2 FYNNEI, per germline. Written as DNA, the CDR3 is TGTGCCAGCAAGGTTATAACAGGGGGGGTGGATACGCAGTATTTT. Its translation is CASKVITGGVDTQYF.

This chain joins TRBV5-5 and TRBJ2-7; D remains ambiguous. The V end was cut by 7 bases, the J end by 2 bases, with 4 bases between. CDR3 size: 10 residues. The germline gives CDR1 SGHKS, CDR2 YYEKEE (reference sequence). CDR3 amino acids: CASGAYEQYF. For the CDR3, the DNA is TGTGCCAGCGGAGCCTACGAGCAGTACTTC.

This clone was found once. The rearrangement joins TRBV2 to TRBJ2-7, with TRBD2 matching 12 bases. Germline V gives CDR1 SNHLY, CDR2 FYNNEI. The CDR3 runs 14 residues. Trimming cost V 10 bases and J 2 bases; bases outside gene matches: 6. CDR3 coding DNA: TGTGCCAATGGAGGACTAGCGGGGCCCTACGAGCAGTACGTC. The encoded protein is CANGGLAGPYEQYV.

CDR3 region: CASSLRDTTYNEQFF. CDR3 nucleotides: TGTGCCAGCAGCCTACGGGACACCACCTACAATGAGCAGTTCTTC. This chain uses TRBV4-2 with TRBJ2-1, with a tentative D call TRBD1 (6 bases). Germline CDR1 is LGHNA and CDR2 is YNFKEQ. The germline V and J ends were trimmed by 4 bases and 2 bases, with 12 bases remaining between them. The CDR3 extends over 15 amino acids.

In its sample, this clone was seen a few times. The chain combines TRBV30 with TRBJ1-1; no definite D call. The CDR3 runs 18 residues. The V end lost 4 bases, the J end lost 7 bases, and 31 bases lay between the germline ends. Germline V lookup: CDR1 GTSNPN, CDR2 SVGIG (reference sequence). CDR3 coding DNA: TGTGCCTGGATCTCTTCTTCACCCAGGTTGATTGCGGGTGGTGAAGCTTTCTTT. Translating gives CAWISSSPRLIAGGEAFF.

This chain joins TRBV6-5 and TRBJ1-3; a possible D gene is TRBD1 (6 bases). Trimming shortened V by 8 bases and J by 0 bases, and 11 bases separated the two germline ends. The CDR3 runs to 14 residues. Germline V gene sequence: CDR1 MNHEY, CDR2 SVGAGI. The CDR3 DNA reads TGTGCCAGCGCTCAGGGACACTCTGGAAACACCATATATTTT. This translates into CASAQGHSGNTIYF.

The V call is TRBV29-1, the J call TRBJ2-1, with 7 bases matching TRBD1. V shed 6 bases, J shed 0 bases, and the junction held 11 bases outside the gene matches. CDR1 SQVTM and CDR2 ANQGSEA come from the germline V gene. The CDR3 totals 16 residues. CDR3 protein: CSVIRATGYSYNEQFF. The CDR3 DNA is TGCAGCGTAATAAGAGCGACAGGGTACTCCTACAATGAGCAGTTCTTC.

The V and J genes are TRBV30 and TRBJ1-2, with D unclear. V was clipped by 0 bases and J by 5 bases, with 16 bases between them. The CDR3 covers 15 residues. Germline V gene sequence: CDR1 GTSNPN, CDR2 SVGIG (reference sequence). The CDR3 bases are TGTGCCTGGAGTGTAGGCCATAAAAGCGAATATGGCTACACCTTC. Its protein product is CAWSVGHKSEYGYTF.

The chain couples TRBV27 to TRBJ2-4, with 9 bases aligning to TRBD1. Trimming at V came to 0 bases and at J to 8 bases, leaving 2 bases not matched to a gene. Germline loops: CDR1 MNHEY, CDR2 SMNVEV (reference sequence). CDR3 length: 14 amino acids. The CDR3 DNA reads as TGTGCCAGCAGTTTATCCGGACAGGGGTACATTCAGTACTTC. The encoded protein is CASSLSGQGYIQYF.

This chain connects TRBV9 to TRBJ1-2, with 10 bases lining up with TRBD1. Germline V gives CDR1 SGDLS, CDR2 YYNGEE. The V gene end was trimmed by 0 bases and the J gene end by 3 bases; junction bases not matched to a gene: 11. This CDR3 is built from 18 residues. In nucleotides, the CDR3 is TGTGCCAGCAGCGTAGCTACGGGACAGGGGTCTTTTTACTATGGCTACACCTTC. It is translated as CASSVATGQGSFYYGYTF.